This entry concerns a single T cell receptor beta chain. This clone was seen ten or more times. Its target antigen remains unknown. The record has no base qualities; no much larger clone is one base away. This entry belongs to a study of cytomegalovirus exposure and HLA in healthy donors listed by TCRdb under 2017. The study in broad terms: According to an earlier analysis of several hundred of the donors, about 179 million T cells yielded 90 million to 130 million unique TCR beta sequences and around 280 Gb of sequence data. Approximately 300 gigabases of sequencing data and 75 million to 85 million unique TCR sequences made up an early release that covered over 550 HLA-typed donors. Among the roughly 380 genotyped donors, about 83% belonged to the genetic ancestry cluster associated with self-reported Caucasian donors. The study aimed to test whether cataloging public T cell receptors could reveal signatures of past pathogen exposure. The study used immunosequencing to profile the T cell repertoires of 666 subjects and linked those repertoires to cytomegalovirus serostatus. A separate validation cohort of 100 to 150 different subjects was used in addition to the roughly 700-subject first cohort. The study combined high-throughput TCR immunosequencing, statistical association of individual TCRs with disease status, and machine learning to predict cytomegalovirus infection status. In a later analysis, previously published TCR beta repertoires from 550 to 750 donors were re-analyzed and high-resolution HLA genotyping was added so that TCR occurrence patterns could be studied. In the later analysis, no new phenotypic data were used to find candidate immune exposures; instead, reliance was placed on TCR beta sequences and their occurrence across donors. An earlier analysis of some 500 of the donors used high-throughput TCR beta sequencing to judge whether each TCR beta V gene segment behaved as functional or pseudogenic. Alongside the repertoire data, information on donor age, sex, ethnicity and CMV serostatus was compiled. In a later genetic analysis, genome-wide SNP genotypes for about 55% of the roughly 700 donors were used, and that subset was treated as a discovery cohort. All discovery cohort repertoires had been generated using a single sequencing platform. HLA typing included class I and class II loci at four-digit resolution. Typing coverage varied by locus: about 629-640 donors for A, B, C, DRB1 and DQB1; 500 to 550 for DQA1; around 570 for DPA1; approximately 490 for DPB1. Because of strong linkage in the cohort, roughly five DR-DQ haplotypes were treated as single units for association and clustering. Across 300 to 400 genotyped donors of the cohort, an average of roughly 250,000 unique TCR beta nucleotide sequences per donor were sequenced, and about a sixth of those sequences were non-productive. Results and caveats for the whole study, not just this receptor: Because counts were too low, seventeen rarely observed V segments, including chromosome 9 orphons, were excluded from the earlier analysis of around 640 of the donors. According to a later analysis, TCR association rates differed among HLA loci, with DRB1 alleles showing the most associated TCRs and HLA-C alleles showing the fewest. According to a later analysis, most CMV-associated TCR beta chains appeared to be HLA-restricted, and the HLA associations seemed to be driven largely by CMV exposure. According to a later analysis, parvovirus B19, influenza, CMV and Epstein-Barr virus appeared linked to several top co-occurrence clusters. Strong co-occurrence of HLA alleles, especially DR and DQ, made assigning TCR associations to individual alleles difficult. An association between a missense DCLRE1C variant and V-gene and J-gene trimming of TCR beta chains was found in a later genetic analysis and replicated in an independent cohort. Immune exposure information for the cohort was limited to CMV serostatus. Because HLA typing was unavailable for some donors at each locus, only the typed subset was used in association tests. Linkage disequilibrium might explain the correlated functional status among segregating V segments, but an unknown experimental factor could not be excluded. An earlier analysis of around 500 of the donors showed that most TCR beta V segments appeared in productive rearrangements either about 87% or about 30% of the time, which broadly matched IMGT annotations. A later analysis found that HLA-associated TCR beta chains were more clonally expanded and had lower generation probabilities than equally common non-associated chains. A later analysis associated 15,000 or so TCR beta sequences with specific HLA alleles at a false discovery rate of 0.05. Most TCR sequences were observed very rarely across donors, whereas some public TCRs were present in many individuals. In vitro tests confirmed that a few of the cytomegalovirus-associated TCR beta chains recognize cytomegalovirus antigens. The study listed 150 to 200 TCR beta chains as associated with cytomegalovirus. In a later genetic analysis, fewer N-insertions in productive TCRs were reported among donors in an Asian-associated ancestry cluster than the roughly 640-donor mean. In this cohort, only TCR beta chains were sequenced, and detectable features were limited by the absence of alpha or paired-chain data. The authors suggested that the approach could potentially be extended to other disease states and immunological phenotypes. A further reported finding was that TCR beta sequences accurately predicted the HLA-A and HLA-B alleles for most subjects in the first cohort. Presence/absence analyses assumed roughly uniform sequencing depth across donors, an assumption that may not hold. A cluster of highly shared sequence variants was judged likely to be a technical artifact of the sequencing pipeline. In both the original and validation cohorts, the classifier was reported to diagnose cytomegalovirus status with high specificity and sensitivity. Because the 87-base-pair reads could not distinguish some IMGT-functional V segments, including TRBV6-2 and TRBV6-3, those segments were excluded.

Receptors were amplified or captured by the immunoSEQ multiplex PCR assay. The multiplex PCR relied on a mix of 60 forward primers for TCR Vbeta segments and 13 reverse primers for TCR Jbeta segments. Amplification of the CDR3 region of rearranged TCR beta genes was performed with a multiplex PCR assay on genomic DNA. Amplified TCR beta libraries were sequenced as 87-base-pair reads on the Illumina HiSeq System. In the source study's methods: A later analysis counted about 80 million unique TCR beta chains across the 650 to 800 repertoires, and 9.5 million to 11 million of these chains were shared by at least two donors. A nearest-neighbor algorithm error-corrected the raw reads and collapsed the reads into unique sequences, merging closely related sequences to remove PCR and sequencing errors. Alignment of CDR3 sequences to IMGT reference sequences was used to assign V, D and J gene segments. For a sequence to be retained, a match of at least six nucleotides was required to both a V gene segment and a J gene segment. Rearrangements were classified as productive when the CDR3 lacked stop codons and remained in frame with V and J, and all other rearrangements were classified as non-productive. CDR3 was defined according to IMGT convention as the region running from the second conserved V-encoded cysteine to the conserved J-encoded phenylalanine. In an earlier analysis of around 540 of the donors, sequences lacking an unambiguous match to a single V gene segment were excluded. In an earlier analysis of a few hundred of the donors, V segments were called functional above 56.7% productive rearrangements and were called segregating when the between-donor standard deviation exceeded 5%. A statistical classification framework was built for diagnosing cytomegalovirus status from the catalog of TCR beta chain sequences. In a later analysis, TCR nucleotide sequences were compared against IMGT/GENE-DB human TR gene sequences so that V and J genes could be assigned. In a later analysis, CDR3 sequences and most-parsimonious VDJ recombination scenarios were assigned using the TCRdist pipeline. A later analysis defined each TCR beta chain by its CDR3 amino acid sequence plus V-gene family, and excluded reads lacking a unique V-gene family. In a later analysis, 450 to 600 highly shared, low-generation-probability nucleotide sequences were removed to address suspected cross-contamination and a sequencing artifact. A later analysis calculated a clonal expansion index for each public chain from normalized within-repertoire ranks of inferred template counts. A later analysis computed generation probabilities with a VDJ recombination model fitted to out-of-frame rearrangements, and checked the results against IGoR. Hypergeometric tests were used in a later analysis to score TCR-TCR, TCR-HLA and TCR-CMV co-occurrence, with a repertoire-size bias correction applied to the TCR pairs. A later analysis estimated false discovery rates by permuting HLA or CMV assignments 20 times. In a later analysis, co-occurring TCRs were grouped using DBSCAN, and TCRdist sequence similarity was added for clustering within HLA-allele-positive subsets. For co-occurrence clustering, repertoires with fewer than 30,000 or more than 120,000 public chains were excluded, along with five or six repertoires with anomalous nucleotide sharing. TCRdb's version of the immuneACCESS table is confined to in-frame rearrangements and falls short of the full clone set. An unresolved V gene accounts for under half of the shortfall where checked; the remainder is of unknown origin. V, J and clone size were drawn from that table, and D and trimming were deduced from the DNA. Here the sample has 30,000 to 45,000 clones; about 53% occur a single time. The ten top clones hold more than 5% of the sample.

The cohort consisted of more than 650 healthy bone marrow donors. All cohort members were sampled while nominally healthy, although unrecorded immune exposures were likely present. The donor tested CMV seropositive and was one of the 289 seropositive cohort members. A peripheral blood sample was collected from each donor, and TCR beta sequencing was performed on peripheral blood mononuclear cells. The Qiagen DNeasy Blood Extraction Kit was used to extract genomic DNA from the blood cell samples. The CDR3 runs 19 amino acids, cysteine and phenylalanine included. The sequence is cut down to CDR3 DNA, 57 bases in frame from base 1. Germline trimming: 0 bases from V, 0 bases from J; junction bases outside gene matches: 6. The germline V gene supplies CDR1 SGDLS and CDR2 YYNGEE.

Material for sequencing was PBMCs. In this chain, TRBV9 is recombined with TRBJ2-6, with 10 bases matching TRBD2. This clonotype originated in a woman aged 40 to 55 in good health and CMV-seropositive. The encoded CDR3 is CASSVVDLAGASGANVLTF. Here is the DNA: TGTGCCAGCAGCGTAGTCGACCTAGCGGGGGCCTCTGGGGCCAACGTCCTGACTTTC.